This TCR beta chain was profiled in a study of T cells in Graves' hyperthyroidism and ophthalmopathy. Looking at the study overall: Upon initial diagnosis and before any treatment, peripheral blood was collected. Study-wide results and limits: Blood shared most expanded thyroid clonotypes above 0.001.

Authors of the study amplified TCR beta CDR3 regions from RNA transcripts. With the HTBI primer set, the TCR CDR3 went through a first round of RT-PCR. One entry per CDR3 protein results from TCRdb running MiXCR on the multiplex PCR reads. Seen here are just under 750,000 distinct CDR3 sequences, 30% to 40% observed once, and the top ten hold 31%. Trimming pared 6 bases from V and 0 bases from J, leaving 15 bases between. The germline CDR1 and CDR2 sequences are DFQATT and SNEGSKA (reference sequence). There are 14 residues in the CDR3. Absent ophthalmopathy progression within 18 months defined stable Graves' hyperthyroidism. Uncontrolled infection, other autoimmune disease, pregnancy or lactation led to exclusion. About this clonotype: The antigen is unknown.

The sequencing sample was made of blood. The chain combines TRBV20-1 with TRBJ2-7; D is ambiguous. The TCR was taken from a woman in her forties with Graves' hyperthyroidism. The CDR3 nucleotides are TGCAGTGCCAACGGACCTACAGACTCCTACGAGCAGTACTTC. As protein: CSANGPTDSYEQYF.